This entry concerns a single T cell receptor beta chain. This sample stems from a study of cytomegalovirus exposure and HLA in healthy donors. For the study at large: Early released data had tens of millions of unique TCRs, all coming from HLA-typed donors.

Looked up from germline, CDR1 is SEHNR and CDR2 is FQNEAQ (reference sequence). This CDR3 contains 17 residues. V was pared by 4 bases and J by 5 bases, with 13 bases of the junction left unmatched. The study ran its PCR with 60 Vbeta and 13 Jbeta primers. Sequencing used immunoSEQ multiplex PCR; TCRdb keeps in-frame clones, though not all of them. This table holds 130,000 to 150,000 clones, roughly 9.4% found once. Sequenced input: PBMCs. V gene TRBV7-9 combines with J gene TRBJ2-7; 11 bases are shared with TRBD2. The sequence derives from a male donor in good health and CMV-seronegative. DNA for the CDR3: TGTGCCAGCAGCTCCCCGCTAGCGGGAGGATTGAGCGACGAGCAGTACTTC. This gives the protein CASSSPLAGGLSDEQYF.